A single sample gave rise to the 14 T cell receptor beta chains below, sequenced in a study of blood T cell repertoires in COVID-19. Here immunoSEQ multiplex PCR was the method, and the copy in TCRdb shows in-frame clones only, minus some. The table includes around 40,000 clones, roughly nine tenths detected once. Sequencing input: peripheral blood. The receptors originated from a man aged 50 or older with active COVID-19.

The rearrangement joins TRBV15 to TRBJ2-3; 10 bases map to TRBD2. V lost 7 bases and J lost 3; bases outside the gene matches: 7. The germline CDR1 and CDR2 sequences are LNHNV and YYDKDF (reference sequence). The CDR3 has 15 residues. The CDR3 loop is CATTAQREGTDTQYF. DNA of the CDR3: TGTGCCACCACGGCCCAGCGGGAGGGGACAGATACGCAGTATTTT.

Here the CDR3 DNA reads TGTGCCAGCAGTTTACCGGCCGGGGAGCTGTTTTTT. This codes for CASSLPAGELFF. This rearrangement joins TRBV27 to TRBJ2-2; D gene unclear. Trimming took off 2 bases at V and 6 bases at J, with 4 bases between the two ends. Germline-derived CDR1 and CDR2 are MNHEY and SMNVEV (reference sequence). CDR3 length equals 12 residues.

The chain couples TRBV4-1 to TRBJ2-7; 7 bases fit TRBD1. The germline V gene encodes CDR1 MGHRA and CDR2 YSYEKL. The CDR3 has 15 amino acids. J gave up 2 bases and V 6 bases, and 10 bases lay outside the gene matches. The CDR3 DNA reads TGCGCCAGCAGGCTTACCGGGACAGATACCTACGAGCAGTACTTC. Residues: CASRLTGTDTYEQYF.

The chain links TRBV27 to TRBJ2-2; tentatively, D is TRBD2 (5 bases). Germline CDR1 and CDR2: MNHEY and SMNVEV (reference sequence). The V gene lost 1 base and the J gene lost 0 bases, with 6 bases spanning the gap. This CDR3 comprises 15 residues. The CDR3 spells CASSLFGTNTGELFF. The CDR3 DNA follows: TGTGCCAGCAGTTTATTCGGGACGAACACCGGGGAGCTGTTTTTT.

The chain links TRBV5-5 to TRBJ2-2; a possible D gene is TRBD2 (5 bases). V was shortened by 0 bases and J by 7 bases, with 7 bases between the two germline ends. The CDR3 spans 13 residues. Germline V lookup: CDR1 SGHKS, CDR2 YYEKEE (reference sequence). CDR3 protein: CASSLERLGELFF. The CDR3, as DNA: TGTGCCAGCAGCTTGGAGCGGCTCGGGGAGCTGTTTTTT.

This clone was seen a few times. The chain has TRBV7-9 and TRBJ2-7; possible D gene TRBD1, 5 bases. With 5 bases removed from V and 6 bases from J, the gap between germline ends came to 8 bases. The germline V gene has CDR1 SEHNR and CDR2 FQNEAQ (reference sequence). CDR3 length: 11 amino acids. The CDR3 here is CASSRQSEQYF. Written as DNA, the CDR3 is TGTGCCAGCAGCCGACAGAGCGAGCAGTACTTC.

This clone was detected only a few times. This chain joins TRBV6-6 and TRBJ1-6, with D hard to call. Trimming removed 2 bases from V and 7 bases from J, with 6 bases in between. The CDR3 contains 13 residues. The V gene's germline CDR1 is MNHNY and CDR2 SVGAGI (reference sequence). The CDR3 DNA reads as TGTGCCAGCAGTTACGGCACAAATTCACCCCTCCACTTT. Translated: CASSYGTNSPLHF.

The chain links TRBV20-1 to TRBJ1-1; D is ambiguous. V was shortened by 3 bases and J by 4 bases, with 12 bases between the two germline ends. Germline-derived CDR1 and CDR2 are DFQATT and SNEGSKA (reference sequence). This CDR3 has 13 amino acids. This CDR3 is CSASSHPGTEAFF. The CDR3 DNA sequence: TGCAGTGCTAGTAGTCACCCGGGCACTGAAGCTTTCTTT.

The chain has TRBV28 and TRBJ2-7; possibly TRBD2 for D (6 bases). The CDR3 extends over 12 amino acids. CDR1 and CDR2 from the germline V gene are MDHEN and SYDVKM. The germline V and J ends were trimmed by 7 bases and 5 bases, with 12 bases remaining between them. This chain's CDR3 is CASTRRGDEQYF. In DNA, the CDR3 is TGTGCCAGCACTAGGAGGGGAGACGAGCAGTACTTC.

The chain's CDR3 is CASSPQGIRHGYTF. The DNA of the CDR3 is TGTGCCAGCAGCCCACAGGGGATCCGCCATGGCTACACCTTC. The chain links TRBV3-1 (or the pseudogene TRBV3-2) to TRBJ1-2, with TRBD1 identical over 7 bases. CDR1 is LGHDT and CDR2 is YNNKEL in the germline V gene (reference sequence). The CDR3 is 14 amino acids. Trimming cost V 4 bases and J 6 bases; bases outside gene matches: 8.

The gene calls are TRBV28 and TRBJ2-1, with 11 nucleotides matching TRBD2. Germline trimming cut 4 bases from V and 6 bases from J; bases unmatched to any gene: 2. Germline values: CDR1 MDHEN, CDR2 SYDVKM. The CDR3 length is 14 residues. The CDR3 protein is CASSSTSGSNEQFF. CDR3 nucleotides: TGTGCCAGCAGTTCAACTAGCGGGAGCAATGAGCAGTTCTTC.

This sequence joins TRBV5-8 and TRBJ2-2, with unresolved D. Trimming pared 0 bases from V and 5 bases from J, leaving 5 bases between. There are 13 residues in the CDR3. Germline V gives CDR1 SGHTS, CDR2 YDEGEE. The CDR3 DNA sequence: TGTGCCAGCAGCTTGGCCCGGACCGGGGAGCTGTTTTTT. Its protein product is CASSLARTGELFF.

V and J are TRBV11-2 and TRBJ2-7; 7 nucleotides align to TRBD1. Germline CDR1 and CDR2: SGHAT and FQNNGV. J lost 3 bases, V lost 3 bases, and 5 bases had no gene match. This CDR3 comprises 14 residues. The CDR3 reads CASSLGQSIYEQYF. CDR3 DNA: TGTGCCAGCAGCTTGGGACAGAGTATCTACGAGCAGTACTTC.

The chain recombines TRBV7-9 with TRBJ2-3; the match to TRBD1 covers 8 bases. Germline V gene sequence: CDR1 SEHNR, CDR2 FQNEAQ (reference sequence). V lost 5 bases and J lost 3; bases outside the gene matches: 10. This CDR3 region has 16 residues. The CDR3 sequence is CASSRTGILTTDTQYF. CDR3 DNA: TGTGCCAGCAGCCGGACAGGGATACTAACTACAGATACGCAGTATTTT.